The 3 T cell receptor beta chains listed next were all sequenced from one sample in a study of T cell repertoires in cytomegalovirus infection (dated by TCRdb to about 2019). Sequencing took place on an Illumina HiSeq 1500. TCRdb trimmed public reads at Q25 via fastp, called clones via MiXCR and kept in-frame beta chains. Here each entry gathers all rows of one CDR3 protein and keeps the most common genes and DNA. Present in this sample are about 530,000 distinct CDR3 sequences, around a quarter of which were seen just once. The leading ten clones occupy under 15% of the sample. Sequenced sample: PBMCs. Every receptor here comes from a human donor in good health (CMV status not recorded). Some clones in this sample may be carry-over from other donors' samples.

This clonotype was counted between two and nine times. The chain carries TRBV30 and TRBJ1-2; unclear D gene. The CDR3 is 12 amino acids. V was shortened by 1 base and J by 4 bases, with 7 bases between the two germline ends. CDR1 is GTSNPN, CDR2 SVGIG, per germline (reference sequence). The chain's CDR3 is CAWSASSYGYTF. Here the CDR3 DNA reads TGTGCCTGGAGTGCATCAAGCTATGGCTACACCTTC.

CDR3 in DNA: TGTGCCAGCAGCTTGGAAAGCGGGGACTGGAGCGGCTACACCTTC. Translation gives CASSLESGDWSGYTF. The V gene is TRBV5-4, the J gene TRBJ1-2; D might be TRBD1 (5 bases). The CDR3 is made up of 15 amino acids. Germline V gene data show CDR1 as SGHNT and CDR2 as YYREEE (reference sequence). With 0 bases removed from V and 8 bases from J, the gap between germline ends came to 17 bases.

This clonotype occurred many times. The chain joins TRBV7-2 to TRBJ2-4; possible D gene TRBD2, 7 bases. This CDR3 spans 14 amino acids. CDR1 and CDR2 from the germline V gene are SGHTA and FQGNSA. Between the trimmed V and J ends, which lost 6 bases and 6 bases, there was a span of 15 bases. The chain's CDR3 is CASSRGGLGNIQYF. The CDR3, as DNA: TGTGCCAGCAGTCGCGGGGGCTTGGGAAACATTCAGTACTTC.